These 28 T cell receptor beta chains came from one sample sequenced in a study of identical twins. TCRdb ran MiXCR on the 5' RACE reads and lists one entry per CDR3 protein. The table shows hundreds of thousands of distinct CDR3 sequences, with 9.4% occurring only once. The sequenced sample consisted of memory (CD45RO+) T cells sorted from blood. The receptors stem from a woman younger than 35 in good health.

The table lists this clonotype with many counts. The V gene is TRBV28, the J gene TRBJ2-1; D is possibly TRBD1 (5 bases). From germline, CDR1 is MDHEN and CDR2 SYDVKM. With 4 bases removed from V and 8 bases from J, the gap between germline ends came to 12 bases. The CDR3 consists of 13 residues. CDR3 residues: CASSSPPRDEQFF. CDR3 DNA: TGTGCCAGCAGTTCCCCCCCCAGGGATGAGCAGTTCTTC.

This clonotype was counted at least ten times. The chain links TRBV6-2 or TRBV6-3 to TRBJ2-3; tentative D call: TRBD2 (6 bases). There are 15 residues in the CDR3. Trimming removed 7 bases from V and 4 bases from J, with 18 bases in between. Per the germline V gene, CDR1 is MNHEY and CDR2 is SVGEGT. The CDR3 loop is CASKSHAGTSDTQYF. The DNA for the CDR3 is TGTGCCAGCAAATCTCACGCGGGAACCTCAGATACGCAGTATTTT.

This clonotype was counted only a few times. The CDR3 DNA is TGTGCCAGTAACACAGGGGGTGGCAATCAGCCCCAGCATTTT. As protein: CASNTGGGNQPQHF. This chain links TRBV19 with TRBJ1-5; 8 bases are a match to TRBD1. This CDR3 is 14 amino acids long. Trimming took 7 bases from V and 2 from J; bases not matched to a gene: 4. In germline, CDR1 is LNHDA, CDR2 SQIVND (reference sequence).

CDR3 DNA: TGTGCCAGCCGGTCGTCCCCTAACTATGGCTACACCTTC. Its translation is CASRSSPNYGYTF. J is TRBJ1-2 and V is TRBV18; no definite D call. From germline, CDR1 is KGHSH and CDR2 LQKENI. This CDR3 has 13 amino acids. V was cut by 8 bases and J by 0 bases, with 10 bases left in between.

The chain uses TRBV19 and TRBJ1-6; no clear D. Per germline, CDR1 LNHDA and CDR2 SQIVND (reference sequence). V dropped 5 bases and J dropped 7 bases, with 6 bases sitting between them. CDR3 size: 12 residues. DNA for the CDR3: TGTGCCAGTAGTTGGGGAAATTCACCCCTCCACTTT. Its protein product is CASSWGNSPLHF.

This clonotype was seen only a few times. V usage is TRBV20-1 and J usage is TRBJ1-4, with 7 bases identical to TRBD1. This CDR3 spans 14 amino acids. The J segment lost 8 bases and the V segment lost 1 base, leaving 7 bases of the junction unmatched. CDR1 DFQATT and CDR2 SNEGSKA come from the germline V gene (reference sequence). The CDR3 DNA sequence: TGCAGTGCTAGAGGCGGGACAGTGCGGGAAAAACTGTTTTTT. Protein: CSARGGTVREKLFF.

This clonotype showed up just a few times. J is TRBJ1-1 and V is TRBV9; D call uncertain. The CDR3 covers 13 residues. Germline V CDR1 and CDR2: SGDLS, YYNGEE. Trimming took off 2 bases at V and 5 bases at J, with 10 bases between the two ends. This chain's CDR3 is CASSVQGFTEAFF. The CDR3 coding sequence is TGTGCCAGCAGCGTTCAAGGATTTACTGAAGCTTTCTTT. Filled out from reference TRBV9 and TRBJ1-1, the complete variable domain reads DSGVTQTPKHLITATGQRVTLRCSPRSGDLSVYWYQQSLDQGLQFLIQYYNGEERAKGNILERFSAQQFPDLHSELNLSSLELGDSALYFCASSVQGFTEAFFGQGTRLTVV.

Many counts were recorded for this clonotype. This sequence joins TRBV27 and TRBJ2-5; TRBD2 agrees at 9 bases. Germline loops: CDR1 MNHEY, CDR2 SMNVEV (reference sequence). CDR3 length equals 15 residues. After removal of 4 bases from V and 1 base from J, the junction contained 4 bases not matched to a gene. The CDR3 coding sequence is TGTGCCAGCAGTTCCAGGACTAGCGCCCAAGAGACCCAGTACTTC. This encodes CASSSRTSAQETQYF.

V usage is TRBV3-1 and J usage is TRBJ2-5; either TRBD1 or TRBD2 may fit D (5 bases each). With 5 bases removed from V and 1 base from J, the gap between germline ends came to 14 bases. This CDR3 spans 15 amino acids. Germline V lookup: CDR1 LGHDT, CDR2 YNNKEL (reference sequence). The CDR3 is CASSSPQGPQETQYF. The CDR3 DNA reads TGTGCCAGCAGCTCACCCCAGGGACCCCAAGAGACCCAGTACTTC.

This clonotype occurred a few times. The chain couples TRBV29-1 to TRBJ2-3; 9 bases line up with TRBD2. Germline-derived CDR1 and CDR2 are SQVTM and ANQGSEA. V trimming: 4 bases; J trimming: 5 bases; junction bases outside the gene matches: 10. The CDR3 consists of 15 residues. The CDR3 spells CSVVLRRGGEDTQYF. The CDR3 DNA follows: TGCAGCGTTGTCCTTCGGCGGGGGGGCGAAGATACGCAGTATTTT.

As regards this clonotype: Just one base apart from a much larger clone, this may be a read error. The chain combines TRBV10-3 with TRBJ2-3, with D uncertain. The V and J ends lost 11 bases and 0 bases respectively, with 15 bases between them. This CDR3 comprises 14 residues. From germline, CDR1 is ENHRY and CDR2 SYGVKD. The CDR3 loop is CAVMIGQSTDTQYF. The CDR3 coding sequence is TGTGCCGTCATGATTGGGCAGAGCACAGATACGCAGTATTTT.

This clonotype has only a few counts. This chain uses TRBV2 with TRBJ2-1; TRBD2 is a possible D gene (6 bases). The germline CDR1 and CDR2 sequences are SNHLY and FYNNEI. V lost 8 bases to trimming and J lost 7 bases, with 18 bases between them. The CDR3 length is 14 residues. CDR3 protein: CASHPLAGWNEQFF. CDR3 coding DNA: TGTGCCAGCCACCCTTTGGCGGGGTGGAATGAGCAGTTCTTC. The complete variable domain, with remaining parts taken from reference TRBV2 and TRBJ2-1, reads EPEVTQTPSHQVTQMGQEVILRCVPISNHLYFYWYRQILGQKVEFLVSFYNNEISEKSEIFDDQFSVERPDGSNFTLKIRSTKLEDSAMYFCASHPLAGWNEQFFGPGTRLTVL.

The J gene is TRBJ2-7, the V gene TRBV5-1; D is possibly TRBD2 (7 bases). Per germline, CDR1 SGHRS and CDR2 YFSETQ. The CDR3 is made up of 14 amino acids. Trimming took off 4 bases at V and 6 bases at J, with 17 bases between the two ends. CDR3: CASSGGGPLSEQYF. The DNA for the CDR3 is TGCGCCAGCAGCGGGGGGGGGCCACTATCCGAGCAGTACTTC.

At least ten counts were recorded for this clonotype. This chain joins TRBV12-3 or TRBV12-4 and TRBJ1-2; no clear D. This CDR3 spans 13 amino acids. Between the trimmed V and J ends, which lost 3 bases and 6 bases, there was a span of 11 bases. This chain's CDR3 is CASSFRFGDGYTF. DNA of the CDR3: TGTGCCAGCAGTTTTAGATTCGGGGATGGCTACACCTTC.

This clonotype occurred a few times. V gene TRBV5-5 combines with J gene TRBJ1-1, with no clear D. V gave up 3 bases and J gave up 7 bases, with 19 bases separating them. CDR1 is SGHKS and CDR2 is YYEKEE in the germline V gene (reference sequence). The length of the CDR3 is 15 residues. CDR3 amino acids: CASSSVTFRPFEAFF. CDR3 DNA: TGTGCCAGCAGCTCCGTTACATTCCGGCCCTTTGAAGCTTTCTTT.

This sequence joins TRBV29-1 and TRBJ2-1; D may correspond to TRBD1 or TRBD2 (6 bases each). The V gene lost 4 bases and the J gene lost 6 bases, with 16 bases spanning the gap. The CDR3 is made up of 14 amino acids. The germline V gene encodes CDR1 SQVTM and CDR2 ANQGSEA. The CDR3 DNA reads as TGCAGCGTTGTCCAACAGGGACTCCCCAATGAGCAGTTCTTC. Its translation is CSVVQQGLPNEQFF.

As regards this clonotype: A junction boundary mismatches the germline segment, possibly from a read error. This sequence joins TRBV6-1 and TRBJ2-5, with 8 bases identical to TRBD1. The CDR3 has 11 residues. From germline, CDR1 is MNHNS and CDR2 SASEGT. CDR3 loop: CASSEVVRGRF. In DNA form, the CDR3 reads TGTGCCAGCAGTGAAGTAGTCAGGGGGCGGTTC.

This clonotype was detected a few times. The chain joins TRBV7-8 to TRBJ1-2; D is possibly TRBD1 (5 bases). The CDR3 spans 14 residues. Germline CDR1 and CDR2: SGHVS and FQNEAQ. Trimming removed 1 base at V and 5 bases at J, with 11 bases between. As DNA, the CDR3 is TGTGCCAGCAGCTTAGAGGCAGGGAGTTATGGCTACACCTTC. Amino acids: CASSLEAGSYGYTF. The entire variable domain, with the rest obtained from reference TRBV7-8 and TRBJ1-2, is as follows: GAGVSQSPRYKVAKRGQDVALRCDPISGHVSLFWYQQALGQGPEFLTYFQNEAQLDKSGLPSDRFFAERPEGSVSTLKIQRTQQEDSAVYLCASSLEAGSYGYTFGSGTRLTVV.

The genes are TRBV15 and TRBJ1-4, with 9 bases identical to TRBD1. The CDR3 length is 15 residues. V lost 5 bases, J lost 8 bases, and 9 bases stayed unmatched. CDR1 and CDR2 (germline): LNHNV, YYDKDF (reference sequence). The CDR3 reads CATSSRTGVVEKLFF. As DNA, the CDR3 is TGTGCCACCAGCTCCCGGACAGGGGTCGTGGAAAAACTGTTTTTT.

This clonotype was observed a handful of times. The V gene is TRBV3-1, the J gene TRBJ1-5; no clear D gene. Trimming took 3 bases from V and 7 from J, leaving 10 bases between them. This CDR3 has 13 residues. Germline-derived CDR1 and CDR2 are LGHDT and YNNKEL (reference sequence). CDR3 sequence: CASSHLDGQPQHF. For the CDR3, the DNA is TGTGCCAGCAGCCACCTCGACGGCCAGCCCCAGCATTTT.

This clonotype occurred a few times. The chain recombines TRBV19 with TRBJ2-7, with 8 nucleotides matching TRBD2. Germline V gene sequence: CDR1 LNHDA, CDR2 SQIVND (reference sequence). The CDR3 has 16 residues. Trimming removed 5 bases from V and 2 bases from J; junction bases left unmatched: 11. The CDR3 sequence: CASSLILAAKTYEQYF. The CDR3 nucleotides are TGTGCCAGTAGTCTAATACTAGCGGCGAAAACCTACGAGCAGTACTTC.

This clonotype was recorded a few times. V usage is TRBV7-2 and J usage is TRBJ2-5; D remains ambiguous. The CDR3 sequence is 13 residues long. CDR1 and CDR2 (germline): SGHTA, FQGNSA. Deletions cut 3 bases from V and 4 bases from J, with 9 bases between. CDR3 DNA: TGTGCCAGCAGCTTTGGGTGGGGAGAGACCCAGTACTTC. This codes for CASSFGWGETQYF.

This clonotype was found a few times. This chain joins TRBV27 and TRBJ1-1; TRBD1 matches 8 bases. The CDR3 has 15 residues. Per germline, CDR1 MNHEY and CDR2 SMNVEV (reference sequence). Trimming took 4 bases from V and 1 from J; bases not matched to a gene: 5. The CDR3 loop reads CASSYWDRRNTEAFF. DNA for the CDR3: TGTGCCAGCAGTTACTGGGACAGGAGGAACACTGAAGCTTTCTTT.

This clonotype was seen a handful of times. This chain uses TRBV2 with TRBJ2-7; D might be TRBD1 or TRBD2, each matching 5 bases. V was trimmed by 6 bases and J by 12 bases, leaving 21 bases between them. The V gene's germline CDR1 is SNHLY and CDR2 FYNNEI. The CDR3 loop spans 13 amino acids. The CDR3 DNA sequence: TGTGCCAGCAGCGAGCAGGTTGGGGGAATTCCGTACTTC. As protein: CASSEQVGGIPYF.

The rearrangement joins TRBV4-3 to TRBJ2-7; 9 bases line up with TRBD2. The V gene end was trimmed by 0 bases and the J gene end by 6 bases; junction bases not matched to a gene: 6. This CDR3 contains 15 residues. Germline CDR1 and CDR2: LGHNA and YSLEER. CDR3 sequence reads: CASSQELAGSGEQYF. The CDR3 bases are TGCGCCAGCAGCCAAGAGCTAGCGGGAAGCGGCGAGCAGTACTTC.

This clonotype was observed a few times. The chain couples TRBV7-2 to TRBJ2-3, with D possibly TRBD1 on 5 matching bases. The V gene lost 2 bases and the J gene lost 2 bases, with 14 bases spanning the gap. CDR3 length: 16 amino acids. CDR1 is SGHTA, CDR2 FQGNSA, per germline. The chain's CDR3 is CASSLPLSGNTDTQYF. CDR3 bases: TGTGCCAGCAGCTTACCTTTGTCAGGGAACACAGATACGCAGTATTTT.

The chain has TRBV27 and TRBJ2-1; the D call may be TRBD1 or TRBD2 (5 bases each). Germline V gene lookup returns CDR1 MNHEY and CDR2 SMNVEV (reference sequence). V was shortened by 2 bases and J by 8 bases, with 10 bases between the two germline ends. The CDR3 is 13 amino acids. As DNA, the CDR3 is TGTGCCAGCAGTTTAGTCAGGGACCATGAGCAGTTCTTC. Translated: CASSLVRDHEQFF.

This clonotype came up many times. J is TRBJ2-7 and V is TRBV20-1; D is uncertain. The CDR3 consists of 14 residues. V lost 2 bases, J lost 2 bases, and 13 bases lay in between. CDR1 is DFQATT, CDR2 SNEGSKA, per germline (reference sequence). The CDR3 reads CSARSEQYTYEQYF. Written as DNA, the CDR3 is TGCAGTGCTAGATCCGAACAGTATACCTACGAGCAGTACTTC.